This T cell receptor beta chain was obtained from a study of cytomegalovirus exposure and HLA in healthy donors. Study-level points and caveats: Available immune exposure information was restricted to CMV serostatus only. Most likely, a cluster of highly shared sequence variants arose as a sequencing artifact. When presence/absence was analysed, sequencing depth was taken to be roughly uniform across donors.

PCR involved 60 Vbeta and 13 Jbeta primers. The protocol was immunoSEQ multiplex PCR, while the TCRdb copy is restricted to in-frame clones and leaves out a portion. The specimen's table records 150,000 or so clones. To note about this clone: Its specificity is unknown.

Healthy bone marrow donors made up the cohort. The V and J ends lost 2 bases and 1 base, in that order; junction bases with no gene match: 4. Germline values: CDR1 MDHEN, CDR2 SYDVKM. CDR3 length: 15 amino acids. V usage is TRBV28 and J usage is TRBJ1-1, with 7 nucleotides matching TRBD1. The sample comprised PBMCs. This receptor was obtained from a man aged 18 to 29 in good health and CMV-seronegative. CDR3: CASSLSAGGNTEAFF. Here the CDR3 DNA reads TGTGCCAGCAGTTTAAGTGCAGGGGGGAACACTGAAGCTTTCTTT.